This TCR beta chain derives from a study of T cell repertoires in cytomegalovirus infection. Study overall: CMV infection plus the matching HLA type was flagged by public TCR beta signatures.

General observations from the study: What dominated the ex vivo response were HLA-C-restricted CMV-specific TCR beta clonotypes.

This CDR3 has 13 amino acids. Per the germline V gene, CDR1 is LNHDA and CDR2 is SQIVND (reference sequence). V was clipped by 6 bases and J by 6 bases, with 12 bases between them. This clonotype was detected a few times. Its target is unknown. MiXCR, applied by TCRdb to the reads, yields one record per CDR3 protein. The data show roughly 350,000 distinct CDR3 sequences, approximately 30% seen once. The chain recombines TRBV19 with TRBJ1-5; D might be TRBD1 (6 bases). The source material was cultured PBMCs, sampled from culture after CMV antigen stimulation. This TCR came from a human donor in good health (CMV status not recorded). Some clones in this sample may be carry-over from other donors' samples. DNA for the CDR3: TGTGCCAGTAGATCACAGGGTCCTCAGCCCCAGCATTTT. This gives the protein CASRSQGPQPQHF.